What follows are 14 T cell receptor beta chains derived from one specimen sequenced in a study of cytotoxic CD8 clonotypes in ibrutinib-treated CLL. TCRdb's copy holds only in-frame clones and misses some; the assay was immunoSEQ multiplex PCR. The data show over 120,000 clones, over 75% seen once. The sample here was PBMCs, taken after 36 months of ibrutinib treatment. The receptor source for this set is a human donor with chronic lymphocytic leukemia.

This sequence joins TRBV5-8 and TRBJ2-1; D is possibly TRBD2 (6 bases). This CDR3 has 14 residues. Germline CDR1 reads SGHTS; CDR2 reads YDEGEE. The ends were cut back, 5 bases at V and 0 bases at J, with 9 bases in the middle. CDR3 DNA sequence: TGTGCCAGCAGAAAGGGAGGCTCCTACAATGAGCAGTTCTTC. Its protein is CASRKGGSYNEQFF. The whole variable domain, remainder taken from reference TRBV5-8 and TRBJ2-1, is EAGVTQSPTHLIKTRGQQATLRCSPISGHTSVYWYQQALGLGLQFLLWYDEGEERNRGNFPPRFSGRQFPNYSSELNVNALELEDSALYLCASRKGGSYNEQFFGPGTRLTVL.

The gene calls are TRBV28 and TRBJ2-5, with D possibly called TRBD1 or TRBD2 (5 bases each). The germline V gene has CDR1 MDHEN and CDR2 SYDVKM. The CDR3 is 13 amino acids. Trimming removed 7 bases from V and 3 bases from J, with 12 bases in between. CDR3 protein: CASTPGTKETQYF. In DNA form, the CDR3 reads TGTGCCAGCACCCCGGGGACGAAAGAGACCCAGTACTTC.

V is TRBV29-1 and J is TRBJ2-1, with D uncertain. CDR1 and CDR2 (germline): SQVTM, ANQGSEA. Trimming stripped 4 bases from V and 0 bases from J, with 1 base between. The CDR3 has 11 residues. CDR3 sequence (DNA): TGCAGCGTTGCCTCCTACAATGAGCAGTTCTTC. Translated: CSVASYNEQFF.

As DNA, the CDR3 is TGTGCCAGCAGTGAGCTAGCGGTCAGGGTGGATACGCAGTATTTT. Protein product: CASSELAVRVDTQYF. The chain has TRBV6-1 and TRBJ2-3; 7 bases map to TRBD2. Trimming removed 3 bases from V and 6 bases from J; junction bases left unmatched: 9. The CDR3 has 15 amino acids. Per germline, CDR1 MNHNS and CDR2 SASEGT.

The V call is TRBV5-4, the J call TRBJ2-2; 8 positions match TRBD2. The trim removed 2 bases at V and 4 bases at J, leaving 4 bases unmatched. The CDR3 sequence is 15 residues long. The germline gives CDR1 SGHNT, CDR2 YYREEE (reference sequence). CDR3 protein: CASSFDGRGTGELFF. In DNA, the CDR3 is TGTGCCAGCAGCTTTGACGGGAGGGGCACCGGGGAGCTGTTTTTT.

This clone occurred once. The chain uses TRBV7-3 and TRBJ2-1; TRBD2 matches 9 bases. With V trimmed by 4 bases and J by 9 bases, 4 bases remained unmatched. Germline lookup yields CDR1 SGHTA and CDR2 FQGTGA. This CDR3 has 13 amino acids. The CDR3 bases are TGTGCCAGCAGCTCGGGACTAGCCGGTGAGCAGTTCTTC. As protein: CASSSGLAGEQFF.

This clone turned up a few times. The V gene is TRBV5-1, the J gene TRBJ2-7; 10 positions agree with TRBD1. V lost 0 bases, J lost 5 bases, and 8 bases stayed unmatched. The CDR3 runs 16 residues. Per the germline V gene, CDR1 is SGHRS and CDR2 is YFSETQ. CDR3 protein: CASSLEAGQGGNEQYF. In nucleotides, the CDR3 is TGCGCCAGCAGCTTGGAGGCAGGACAGGGGGGCAACGAGCAGTACTTC.

DNA of the CDR3: TGTGCCAGCAGTGAGTGGGGACAGGTAGCAAATCAGCCCCAGCATTTT. Translating gives CASSEWGQVANQPQHF. The V gene is TRBV6-1, the J gene TRBJ1-5; 8 bases match TRBD1. Trimming removed 3 bases from V and 4 bases from J; junction bases left unmatched: 8. The CDR3 runs to 16 residues. Germline values: CDR1 MNHNS, CDR2 SASEGT.

The table lists this clone with a count of one. The chain recombines TRBV14 with TRBJ2-6; the D gene is possibly TRBD2 (6 bases). V was clipped by 4 bases and J by 12 bases, with 13 bases between them. Germline V gene lookup returns CDR1 SGHDN and CDR2 FVKESK. The CDR3 extends over 13 amino acids. The CDR3 is CASSPPGGGVLTF. For the CDR3, the DNA is TGTGCCAGCAGCCCTCCCGGGGGAGGCGTCCTGACTTTC.

This rearrangement joins TRBV30 to TRBJ2-1, with D unclear. Between the trimmed V and J ends, which lost 8 bases and 6 bases, there was a span of 17 bases. The CDR3 is 13 residues long. Germline CDR1 GTSNPN, CDR2 SVGIG (reference sequence). CDR3 sequence: CARLRPDGNEQFF. The CDR3 DNA is TGTGCCCGGCTCCGCCCAGACGGCAATGAGCAGTTCTTC.

The chain combines TRBV27 with TRBJ1-1, with 7 bases that match TRBD1. Germline values: CDR1 MNHEY, CDR2 SMNVEV (reference sequence). The CDR3 sequence is 14 residues long. After removal of 3 bases from V and 3 bases from J, the junction contained 4 bases not matched to a gene. CDR3 region: CASSFQGQHTEAFF. The CDR3 DNA reads TGTGCCAGCAGTTTTCAGGGACAGCACACTGAAGCTTTCTTT.

The count of this clone is one. Here the CDR3 reads CASSRQSSYNSPLHF. CDR3 coding DNA: TGTGCCAGCAGCCGACAGAGCTCCTATAATTCACCCCTCCACTTT. This rearrangement joins TRBV7-9 to TRBJ1-6; a weak D match, TRBD1 (5 bases). Germline loops: CDR1 SEHNR, CDR2 FQNEAQ (reference sequence). The CDR3 has 15 amino acids. The V gene lost 5 bases and the J gene lost 0 bases, with 8 bases spanning the gap. Drawing the rest from reference TRBV7-9 and TRBJ1-6, the complete variable domain is DTGVSQNPRHKITKRGQNVTFRCDPISEHNRLYWYRQTLGQGPEFLTYFQNEAQLEKSRLLSDRFSAERPKGSFSTLEIQRTEQGDSAMYLCASSRQSSYNSPLHFGNGTRLTVT.

The CDR3 spells CASSLGSYYGYTF. For the CDR3, the DNA is TGCGCCAGCAGCTTGGGCAGCTACTATGGCTACACCTTC. The chain couples TRBV5-1 to TRBJ1-2; D remains unclear. In germline, CDR1 is SGHRS, CDR2 YFSETQ. V lost 0 bases to trimming and J lost 3 bases, with 6 bases between them. This CDR3 region has 13 residues. The entire variable domain, with the rest obtained from reference TRBV5-1 and TRBJ1-2, is as follows: KAGVTQTPRYLIKTRGQQVTLSCSPISGHRSVSWYQQTPGQGLQFLFEYFSETQRNKGNFPGRFSGRQFSNSRSEMNVSTLELGDSALYLCASSLGSYYGYTFGSGTRLTVV.

This chain uses TRBV5-1 with TRBJ2-1; 15 bases are a match to TRBD2. CDR1 and CDR2 from the germline V gene are SGHRS and YFSETQ. Trimming cost V 0 bases and J 6 bases; bases outside gene matches: 10. The CDR3 has 19 amino acids. The CDR3 region has the DNA TGCGCCAGCAGCTTGGAGGTGGTAAGGACTAGCGGGAGGGCCAATGAGCAGTTCTTC. This codes for CASSLEVVRTSGRANEQFF.